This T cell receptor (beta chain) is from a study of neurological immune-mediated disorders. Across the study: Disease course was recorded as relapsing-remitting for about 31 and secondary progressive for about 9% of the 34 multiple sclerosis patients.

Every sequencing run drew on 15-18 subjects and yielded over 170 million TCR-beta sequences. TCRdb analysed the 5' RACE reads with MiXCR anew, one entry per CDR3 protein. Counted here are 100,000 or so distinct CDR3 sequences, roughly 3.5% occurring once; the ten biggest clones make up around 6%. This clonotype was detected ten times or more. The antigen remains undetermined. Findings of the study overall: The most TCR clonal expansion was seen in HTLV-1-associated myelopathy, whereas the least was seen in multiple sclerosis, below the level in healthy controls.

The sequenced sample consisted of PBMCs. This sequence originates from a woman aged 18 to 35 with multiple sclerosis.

CDR3 in amino acids: CASTPGPTGAIPPNYGYTF. The CDR3 region has the DNA TGTGCCAGCACCCCCGGACCGACAGGGGCTATACCCCCTAACTATGGCTACACCTTC. This chain joins TRBV6-1 and TRBJ1-2; TRBD1 aligns across 8 bases. CDR1 MNHNS and CDR2 SASEGT come from the germline V gene. This CDR3 comprises 19 residues. V lost 7 bases, J lost 0 bases, and 19 bases stayed unmatched.